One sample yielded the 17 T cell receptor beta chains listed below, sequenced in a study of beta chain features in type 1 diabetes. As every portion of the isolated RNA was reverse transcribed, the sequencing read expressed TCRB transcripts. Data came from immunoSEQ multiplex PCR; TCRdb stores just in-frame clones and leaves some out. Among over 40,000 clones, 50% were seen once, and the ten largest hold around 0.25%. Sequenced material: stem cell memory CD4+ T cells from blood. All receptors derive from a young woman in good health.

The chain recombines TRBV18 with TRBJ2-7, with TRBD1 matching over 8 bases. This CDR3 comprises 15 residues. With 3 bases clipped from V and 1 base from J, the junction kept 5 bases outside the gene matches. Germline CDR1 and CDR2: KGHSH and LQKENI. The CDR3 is CASSPTDRGSYEQYF. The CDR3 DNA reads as TGTGCCAGCTCACCCACTGACAGGGGATCCTACGAGCAGTACTTC.

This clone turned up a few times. This CDR3 is CASSNENSPGCSNQPQHF. CDR3 in DNA: TGTGCCAGCAGCAATGAGAATAGTCCAGGGTGTAGCAATCAGCCCCAGCATTTT. The chain links TRBV21-1 to TRBJ1-5; TRBD1, the table's D call, lacks a check against the DNA. TRBV21-1 is an annotated pseudogene. The CDR3 has 18 residues.

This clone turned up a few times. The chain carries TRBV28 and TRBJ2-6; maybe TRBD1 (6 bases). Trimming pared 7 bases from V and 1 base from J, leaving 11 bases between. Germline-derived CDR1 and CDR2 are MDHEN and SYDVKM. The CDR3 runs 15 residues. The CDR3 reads CASKKRGSGANVLTF. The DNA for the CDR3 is TGTGCCAGCAAAAAAAGGGGGTCTGGGGCCAACGTCCTGACTTTC.

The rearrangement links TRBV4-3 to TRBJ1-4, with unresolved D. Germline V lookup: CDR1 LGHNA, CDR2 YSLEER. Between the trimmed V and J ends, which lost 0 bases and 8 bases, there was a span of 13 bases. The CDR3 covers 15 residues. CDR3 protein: CASSQDWRVGEKLFF. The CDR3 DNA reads TGCGCCAGCAGCCAAGATTGGAGGGTAGGGGAAAAACTGTTTTTT.

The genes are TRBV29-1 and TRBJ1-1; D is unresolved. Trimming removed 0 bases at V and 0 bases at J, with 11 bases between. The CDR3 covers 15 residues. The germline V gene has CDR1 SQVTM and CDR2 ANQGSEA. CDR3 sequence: CSVEDIWRMNTEAFF. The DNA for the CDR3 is TGCAGCGTTGAAGACATTTGGCGGATGAACACTGAAGCTTTCTTT.

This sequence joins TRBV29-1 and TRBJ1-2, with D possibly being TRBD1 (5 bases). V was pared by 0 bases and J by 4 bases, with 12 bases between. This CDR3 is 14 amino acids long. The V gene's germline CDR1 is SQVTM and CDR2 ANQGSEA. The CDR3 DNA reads TGCAGCGTTGAAGATCTTCAGGGAGGCTATGGCTACACCTTC. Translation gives CSVEDLQGGYGYTF.

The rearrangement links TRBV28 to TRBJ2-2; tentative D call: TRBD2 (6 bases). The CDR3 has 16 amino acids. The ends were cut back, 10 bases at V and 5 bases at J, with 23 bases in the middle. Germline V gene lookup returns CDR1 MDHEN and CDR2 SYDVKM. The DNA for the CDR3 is TGTGCCACCCTCCCCTTCGGAACAGGAGGGACCGGGGAGCTGTTTTTT. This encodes CATLPFGTGGTGELFF.

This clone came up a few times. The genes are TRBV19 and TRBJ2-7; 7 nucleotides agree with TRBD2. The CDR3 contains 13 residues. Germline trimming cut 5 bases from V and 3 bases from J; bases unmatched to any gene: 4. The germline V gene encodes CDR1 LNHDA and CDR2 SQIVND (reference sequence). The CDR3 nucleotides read TGTGCCAGTAGTCTGCAGCGGGACTACGAGCAGTACTTC. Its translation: CASSLQRDYEQYF.

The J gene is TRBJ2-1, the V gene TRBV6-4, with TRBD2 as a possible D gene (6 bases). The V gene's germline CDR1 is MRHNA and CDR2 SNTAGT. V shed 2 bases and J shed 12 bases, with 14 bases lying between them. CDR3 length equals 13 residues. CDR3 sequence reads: CASSDAYLGRQFF. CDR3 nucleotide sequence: TGTGCCAGCAGTGACGCCTACCTCGGGAGGCAGTTCTTC.

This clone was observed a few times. The CDR3 loop reads CASSLRTVVIYEQYF. CDR3 sequence (DNA): TGTGCCAGCAGTTTAAGGACAGTGGTAATCTACGAGCAGTACTTC. The chain joins TRBV28 to TRBJ2-7; D may be TRBD1 (6 bases). Deletions cut 2 bases from V and 3 bases from J, with 14 bases between. This CDR3 is built from 15 residues. Germline CDR1 reads MDHEN; CDR2 reads SYDVKM.

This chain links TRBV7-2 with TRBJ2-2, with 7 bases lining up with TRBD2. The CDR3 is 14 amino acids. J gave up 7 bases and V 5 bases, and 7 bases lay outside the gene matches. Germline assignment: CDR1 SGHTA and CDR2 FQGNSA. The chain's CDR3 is CASSVTSVDGELFF. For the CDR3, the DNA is TGTGCCAGCAGCGTTACTAGCGTGGACGGGGAGCTGTTTTTT.

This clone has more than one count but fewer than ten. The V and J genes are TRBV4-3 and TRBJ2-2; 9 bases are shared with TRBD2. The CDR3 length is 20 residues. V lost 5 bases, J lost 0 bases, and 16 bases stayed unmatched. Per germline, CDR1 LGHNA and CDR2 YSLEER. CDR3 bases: TGCGCCAGCAGCACCCTAGCGGGGATACCGCTTCTTCCGAACACCGGGGAGCTGTTTTTT. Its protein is CASSTLAGIPLLPNTGELFF.

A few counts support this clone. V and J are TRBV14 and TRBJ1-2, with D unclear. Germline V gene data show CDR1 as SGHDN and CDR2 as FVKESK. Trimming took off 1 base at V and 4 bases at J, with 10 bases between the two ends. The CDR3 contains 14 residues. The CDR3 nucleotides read TGTGCCAGCAGCCAAGGGGCCATACGCTATGGCTACACCTTC. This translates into CASSQGAIRYGYTF. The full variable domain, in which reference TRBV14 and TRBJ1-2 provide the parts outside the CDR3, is EAGVTQFPSHSVIEKGQTVTLRCDPISGHDNLYWYRRVMGKEIKFLLHFVKESKQDESGMPNNRFLAERTGGTYSTLKVQPAELEDSGVYFCASSQGAIRYGYTFGSGTRLTVV.

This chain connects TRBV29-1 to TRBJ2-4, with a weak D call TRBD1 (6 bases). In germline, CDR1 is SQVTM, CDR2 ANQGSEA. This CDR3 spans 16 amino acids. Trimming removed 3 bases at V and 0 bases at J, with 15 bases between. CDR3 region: CSVEVGTSLAKNIQYF. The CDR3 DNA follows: TGCAGCGTTGAGGTTGGGACAAGCCTAGCCAAAAACATTCAGTACTTC.

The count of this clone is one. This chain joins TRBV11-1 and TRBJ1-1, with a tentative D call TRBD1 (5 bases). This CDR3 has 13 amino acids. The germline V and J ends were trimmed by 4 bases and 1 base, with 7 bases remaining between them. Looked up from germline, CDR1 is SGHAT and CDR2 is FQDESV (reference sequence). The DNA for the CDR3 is TGTGCCAGCAGCTCCGACAGGAACACTGAAGCTTTCTTT. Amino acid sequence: CASSSDRNTEAFF.

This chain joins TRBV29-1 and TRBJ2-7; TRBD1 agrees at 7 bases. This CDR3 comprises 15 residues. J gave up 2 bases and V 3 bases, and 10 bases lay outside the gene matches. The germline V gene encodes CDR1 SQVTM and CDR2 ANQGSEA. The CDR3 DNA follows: TGCAGCGTTGAGGCCGGCAGGGGGATCACCTACGAGCAGTACTTC. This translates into CSVEAGRGITYEQYF.

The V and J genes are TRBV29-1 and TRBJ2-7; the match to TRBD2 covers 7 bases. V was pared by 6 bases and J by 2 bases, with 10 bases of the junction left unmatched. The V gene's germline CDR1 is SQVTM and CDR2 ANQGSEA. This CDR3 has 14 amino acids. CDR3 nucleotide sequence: TGCAGCGTCCGAATGACTAGCCGAACCTACGAGCAGTACTTC. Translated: CSVRMTSRTYEQYF.